This TCR beta chain emerged from a study of a mutant IDH1 vaccine in newly diagnosed glioma. Study information: The study gave patients eight vaccinations in weeks 1, 3, 5, 7, 11, 15, 19, 23. Earlier therapy was either radiotherapy, temozolomide, or both, and most got both. Regarding the study as a whole: Altogether, roughly 93% of patients exhibited vaccine-induced immune responses.

Produced via immunoSEQ multiplex PCR; TCRdb's table is partial and in-frame only. The repertoire includes 110,000 or so clones, roughly 90% of them detected once, and 0.55% to 0.7% sits in the top ten. The V end was cut by 2 bases, the J end by 0 bases, with 12 bases between. This CDR3 is built from 16 residues. Germline-derived CDR1 and CDR2 are SGHTS and YDEGEE. This clone was picked up a small number of times. Its antigen is undetermined. Time point given: week 11, during vaccination. Topical imiquimod was applied with each vaccine dose, which held 300 ug of mutant IDH1 20-mer peptide. The V call is TRBV5-8, the J call TRBJ1-3; no reliable D call. The sample here was PBMCs, taken from a glioma patient whose treatment included an IDH1 peptide vaccine. This clonotype was sampled from a woman in her 50s with glioma. The CDR3 DNA reads TGTGCCAGCAGCTTCGAACAGAGGAACTCTGGAAACACCATATATTTT. This sequence encodes CASSFEQRNSGNTIYF.